This entry lists 19 T cell receptor beta chains sequenced from one sample in a study of shared clonotypes between healthy human individuals. Sequenced by immunoSEQ multiplex PCR; TCRdb stores in-frame clones only, minus some. The table records approximately 620,000 clones, around 97% of them present only once. Material: naive CD4+ T cells sorted from blood. Specified subset: CD45RA+ positively selected. The receptors were sampled from a woman aged 30 to 39 in good health.

This sequence joins TRBV27 and TRBJ2-5; tentatively, D is TRBD1 or TRBD2 (6 bases each). The CDR3 sequence is 15 residues long. The V gene's germline CDR1 is MNHEY and CDR2 SMNVEV (reference sequence). With 6 bases removed from V and 3 bases from J, the gap between germline ends came to 17 bases. The CDR3 sequence: CASRSLGGGKETQYF. CDR3 sequence (DNA): TGTGCCAGCAGGAGCCTGGGGGGCGGAAAAGAGACCCAGTACTTC.

The chain carries TRBV29-1 and TRBJ1-2; the D is unclear. This CDR3 is 10 amino acids long. In germline, CDR1 is SQVTM, CDR2 ANQGSEA. Trimming pared 7 bases from V and 8 bases from J, leaving 11 bases between. The chain's CDR3 is CSGGAGGYTF. The CDR3, as DNA: TGCAGCGGTGGAGCAGGCGGCTACACCTTC.

The chain uses TRBV5-4 and TRBJ2-2; 9 bases are shared with TRBD2. The germline gives CDR1 SGHNT, CDR2 YYREEE (reference sequence). The CDR3 runs 15 residues. With V trimmed by 5 bases and J by 7 bases, 9 bases remained unmatched. As DNA, the CDR3 is TGTGCCAGCAGGCGGCGGGAGGGCCCGGTCGGGGAGCTGTTTTTT. Protein sequence: CASRRREGPVGELFF.

The V and J genes are TRBV27 and TRBJ2-7, with 10 bases aligning to TRBD2. CDR3 length equals 16 residues. The J segment lost 7 bases and the V segment lost 5 bases, leaving 14 bases of the junction unmatched. Germline assignment: CDR1 MNHEY and CDR2 SMNVEV (reference sequence). CDR3 sequence: CASSPLSGRTFREQYF. The CDR3 DNA follows: TGTGCCAGCAGTCCCCTTAGCGGGAGGACCTTCCGGGAGCAGTACTTC.

The V and J genes are TRBV7-3 and TRBJ2-1, with 10 bases identical to TRBD2. The length of the CDR3 is 15 residues. The junction had 5 bases not matched to a gene; V was cut back by 5 bases and J by 4 bases. Germline V gene lookup returns CDR1 SGHTA and CDR2 FQGTGA. The CDR3 nucleotides are TGTGCCAGCAGCCTAGGGACTAGCGAGTACAATGAGCAGTTCTTC. Protein product: CASSLGTSEYNEQFF.

V and J are TRBV1 and TRBJ1-2. TRBV1 is noted as a pseudogene. There are 16 residues in the CDR3. This chain's CDR3 is CTSSQGEGVTNYGYTF. The CDR3 DNA follows: TGCACCAGCAGCCAAGGGGAGGGCGTCACTAACTATGGCTACACCTTC.

The V and J genes are TRBV27 and TRBJ2-1, with 14 bases matching TRBD2. Losses at the gene ends were 4 bases for V and 12 bases for J; bases not matched to a gene: 8. Germline V gene lookup returns CDR1 MNHEY and CDR2 SMNVEV (reference sequence). CDR3 length: 15 amino acids. The CDR3 sequence is CASSSGLAGGIRQFF. Here the CDR3 DNA reads TGTGCCAGCAGTTCAGGACTAGCGGGAGGTATAAGGCAGTTCTTC.

This chain uses TRBV5-1 with TRBJ2-4; TRBD2 matches at 7 bases. Germline values: CDR1 SGHRS, CDR2 YFSETQ. This CDR3 comprises 18 residues. The V and J ends lost 1 base and 1 base, in that order; junction bases with no gene match: 11. The CDR3 coding sequence is TGCGCCAGCAGCTTGTTCGGAGGCGGGAGTGTGGCCAAAAACATTCAGTACTTC. Translated: CASSLFGGGSVAKNIQYF.

The rearrangement joins TRBV7-2 to TRBJ2-7; 11 positions match TRBD2. Germline values: CDR1 SGHTA, CDR2 FQGNSA. The CDR3 runs 16 residues. The V segment lost 3 bases and the J segment 2 bases; nucleotides outside the gene matches: 6. CDR3 in DNA: TGTGCCAGCAGCTTGCGACTAGCGGGACCCACCTACGAGCAGTACTTC. It specifies CASSLRLAGPTYEQYF.

The V and J genes are TRBV4-2 and TRBJ2-1; D not resolved. The V end lost 0 bases, the J end lost 0 bases, and 6 bases lay between the germline ends. This CDR3 has 15 residues. CDR1 is LGHNA and CDR2 is YNFKEQ in the germline V gene. DNA for the CDR3: TGTGCCAGCAGCCAAGACCAGAGCTCCTACAATGAGCAGTTCTTC. Translated, it gives CASSQDQSSYNEQFF.

The rearrangement joins TRBV6-5 to TRBJ2-1, with 12 bases lining up with TRBD1. With V trimmed by 2 bases and J by 8 bases, 7 bases remained unmatched. This CDR3 spans 16 amino acids. Germline lookup yields CDR1 MNHEY and CDR2 SVGAGI. Here the CDR3 DNA reads TGTGCCAGCAGTTACATGGGACAGGGGGCGAACTATGAGCAGTTCTTC. This sequence encodes CASSYMGQGANYEQFF.

This chain joins TRBV7-8 and TRBJ2-1; D call uncertain. This CDR3 has 12 amino acids. V lost 5 bases to trimming and J lost 7 bases, with 9 bases between them. Germline CDR1 and CDR2: SGHVS and FQNEAQ. The CDR3 sequence: CASSRSLNEQFF. DNA of the CDR3: TGTGCCAGCAGCCGTTCGTTGAATGAGCAGTTCTTC.

The chain joins TRBV2 to TRBJ1-1, with D unclear. The germline V and J ends were trimmed by 5 bases and 10 bases, with 14 bases remaining between them. The CDR3 spans 12 residues. CDR1 is SNHLY, CDR2 FYNNEI, per germline. Here the CDR3 reads CASSQPGSGAFF. The CDR3 nucleotides read TGTGCCAGCAGTCAACCTGGTTCCGGAGCTTTCTTT. The complete variable domain, with remaining parts taken from reference TRBV2 and TRBJ1-1, reads EPEVTQTPSHQVTQMGQEVILRCVPISNHLYFYWYRQILGQKVEFLVSFYNNEISEKSEIFDDQFSVERPDGSNFTLKIRSTKLEDSAMYFCASSQPGSGAFFGQGTRLTVV.

The V gene is TRBV11-3, the J gene TRBJ2-7, with TRBD1 identical over 7 bases. Germline V CDR1 and CDR2: SGHNT, YENEEA. CDR3 length: 13 amino acids. V shed 6 bases and J 5 bases; nucleotides not matched to a gene: 7. CDR3 nucleotides: TGTGCCAGCAGTCCGGGACAGTACGACGAGCAGTACTTC. This gives the protein CASSPGQYDEQYF. Based on the CDR3 plus reference TRBV11-3 and TRBJ2-7, the full variable domain is EAGVVQSPRYKIIEKKQPVAFWCNPISGHNTLYWYLQNLGQGPELLIRYENEEAVDDSQLPKDRFSAERLKGVDSTLKIQPAELGDSAVYLCASSPGQYDEQYFGPGTRLTVT.

DNA for the CDR3: TGTGCCAGCACCAAAACTGGGCGATGTGAGACCCAGTACTTC. It codes for CASTKTGRCETQYF. V usage is TRBV27 and J usage is TRBJ2-5; D gene ambiguous. The CDR3 consists of 14 residues. V dropped 7 bases and J dropped 5 bases, with 17 bases sitting between them. Germline-derived CDR1 and CDR2 are MNHEY and SMNVEV (reference sequence).

This sequence joins TRBV30 and TRBJ1-5, with D possibly TRBD1 on 5 matching bases. V was pared by 5 bases and J by 0 bases, with 8 bases between. This CDR3 has 13 amino acids. Germline CDR1 reads GTSNPN; CDR2 reads SVGIG (reference sequence). The DNA for the CDR3 is TGTGCCTGGGGGGGAAATAGCAATCAGCCCCAGCATTTT. Translated: CAWGGNSNQPQHF.

This chain uses TRBV6-5 with TRBJ2-7; tentatively, D is TRBD1 (5 bases). Germline assignment: CDR1 MNHEY and CDR2 SVGAGI. Deletions cut 1 base from V and 2 bases from J, with 9 bases between. This CDR3 is built from 14 residues. CDR3 loop: CASSYFNRPYEQYF. In DNA, the CDR3 is TGTGCCAGCAGTTACTTTAACAGGCCCTACGAGCAGTACTTC.

The chain couples TRBV4-1 to TRBJ1-5; 7 bases fit TRBD1. The CDR3 has 14 amino acids. V lost 3 bases and J lost 5; bases outside the gene matches: 4. Germline loops: CDR1 MGHRA, CDR2 YSYEKL. CDR3 coding DNA: TGCGCCAGCAGCCAGACCAGGGGGGATCAGCCCCAGCATTTT. Encoded protein: CASSQTRGDQPQHF.

CDR3 sequence: CASSQRLAPPQETQYF. The CDR3, as DNA: TGTGCCAGTAGTCAACGACTAGCTCCTCCCCAAGAGACCCAGTACTTC. V gene TRBV19 combines with J gene TRBJ2-5; TRBD2 matches 7 bases. V lost 5 bases and J lost 1; bases outside the gene matches: 10. This CDR3 is 16 amino acids long. Germline V CDR1 and CDR2: LNHDA, SQIVND (reference sequence).